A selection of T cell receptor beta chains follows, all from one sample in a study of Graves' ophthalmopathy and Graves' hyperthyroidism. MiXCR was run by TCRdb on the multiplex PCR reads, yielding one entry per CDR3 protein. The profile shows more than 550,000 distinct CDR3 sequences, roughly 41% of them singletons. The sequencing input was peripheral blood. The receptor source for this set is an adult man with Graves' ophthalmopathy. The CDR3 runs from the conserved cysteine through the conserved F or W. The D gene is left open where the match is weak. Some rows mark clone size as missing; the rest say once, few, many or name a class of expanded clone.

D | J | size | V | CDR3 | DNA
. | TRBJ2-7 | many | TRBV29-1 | CSVEDSEPEQYF | TGCAGCGTTGAAGACAGCGAACCCGAGCAGTACTTC
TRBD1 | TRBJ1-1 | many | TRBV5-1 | CASSRTGLDTEAFF | TGCGCCAGCAGCCGGACAGGCCTGGACACTGAAGCTTTCTTT
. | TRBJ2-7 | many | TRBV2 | CASRRYEQYF | TGTGCCAGCAGACGCTACGAGCAGTACTTC
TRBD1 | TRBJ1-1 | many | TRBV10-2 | CASREGAGTEAFF | TGCGCCAGCAGGGAGGGGGCTGGCACTGAAGCTTTCTTT
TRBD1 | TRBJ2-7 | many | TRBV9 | CASSVATGDSESYEQYF | TGTGCCAGCAGCGTAGCTACTGGGGACAGCGAGTCCTACGAGCAGTACTTC
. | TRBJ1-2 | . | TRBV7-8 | CASSARGIINYGYNF | TGTGCCAGCAGCGCCCGGGGCATTATTAACTATGGCTACAACTTC
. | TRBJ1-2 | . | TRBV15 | CASSPNDSGYTF | TGCGCCAGCAGCCCCAACGACTCTGGCTACACCTTC
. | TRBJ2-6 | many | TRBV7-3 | CASSNPDSHSGANVLTF | TGTGCCAGCAGCAACCCGGACAGCCACTCTGGGGCCAACGTCCTGACTTTC
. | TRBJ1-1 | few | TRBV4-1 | CASSQDQLAYTEAFF | TGCGCCAGCAGCCAAGATCAGTTGGCTTACACTGAAGCTTTCTTT
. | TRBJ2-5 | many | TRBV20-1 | CSVRVPQETQYF | TGCAGTGTGCGGGTGCCGCAAGAGACCCAGTACTTC